Each of the 21 T cell receptor beta chains below was sequenced from the same sample in a study of T cell repertoires in aging, cancer and after chemotherapy. The template was genomic DNA from peripheral blood, not RNA. A mixed TRB-A/B primer pool amplified rearranged TRB by multiplex touch-down PCR. TCRdb re-called the multiplex PCR reads through MiXCR, storing one row per CDR3 protein. The profile shows roughly 6,300 distinct CDR3 sequences, about a third of them singletons. What was sequenced was blood. Every receptor here comes from a human donor in good health.

This clonotype was counted a few times. The CDR3 region is CASRAGVAGDEQYF. The CDR3 region has the DNA TGTGCCAGCAGGGCCGGGGTAGCGGGCGACGAGCAGTACTTC. J is TRBJ2-7 and V is TRBV12-3 or TRBV12-4; TRBD2 agrees at 7 bases. This CDR3 is built from 14 residues. V was clipped by 6 bases and J by 5 bases; unmatched bases: 10.

This chain joins TRBV11-1 and TRBJ2-1; D gene unclear. The germline V gene encodes CDR1 SGHAT and CDR2 FQDESV (reference sequence). The V gene lost 4 bases and the J gene lost 4 bases, with 14 bases spanning the gap. CDR3 length equals 15 residues. CDR3 bases: TGTGCCAGCAGCTCCGAGTCTCCAGTTTACAATGAGCAGTTCTTC. Its translation is CASSSESPVYNEQFF. Drawing the rest from reference TRBV11-1 and TRBJ2-1, the complete variable domain is EAEVAQSPRYKITEKSQAVAFWCDPISGHATLYWYRQILGQGPELLVQFQDESVVDDSQLPKDRFSAERLKGVDSTLKIQPAELGDSAMYLCASSSESPVYNEQFFGPGTRLTVL.

The J gene is TRBJ2-1, the V gene TRBV6-2 or TRBV6-3; TRBD1 matches 11 bases. The CDR3 extends over 14 amino acids. The germline V gene has CDR1 MNHEY and CDR2 SVGEGT. Trimming cost V 7 bases and J 10 bases; bases outside gene matches: 9. The DNA for the CDR3 is TGTGCCAGCATCCGGGACAGGGGGTTTCAGGAGCAGTTCTTC. It codes for CASIRDRGFQEQFF.

The chain carries TRBV30 and TRBJ2-5, with 9 positions matching TRBD2. Trimming cost V 0 bases and J 2 bases; bases outside gene matches: 4. This CDR3 comprises 15 residues. Germline V gene sequence: CDR1 GTSNPN, CDR2 SVGIG (reference sequence). The CDR3: CAWSVRSGGQETQYF. The CDR3 DNA follows: TGTGCCTGGAGTGTAAGGAGCGGGGGGCAAGAGACCCAGTACTTC.

The chain couples TRBV19 to TRBJ1-5; D is undetermined. CDR3 length equals 14 residues. Trimming shortened V by 10 bases and J by 2 bases, and 15 bases separated the two germline ends. Germline CDR1 and CDR2: LNHDA and SQIVND (reference sequence). The CDR3 coding sequence is TGTGCCACTAGGCCGGTGATTGGCAATCAGCCCCAGCATTTT. Protein: CATRPVIGNQPQHF.

A few counts support this clonotype. V gene TRBV6-1 combines with J gene TRBJ1-4; TRBD1 might be the D (6 bases). With 2 bases removed from V and 7 bases from J, the gap between germline ends came to 14 bases. The CDR3 loop spans 15 amino acids. Germline CDR1 and CDR2: MNHNS and SASEGT. The CDR3 loop reads CASSETLAGAEKLFF. DNA for the CDR3: TGTGCCAGCAGTGAAACTTTGGCAGGGGCTGAAAAACTGTTTTTT.

The chain joins TRBV19 to TRBJ2-1, with 8 bases identical to TRBD2. The germline V gene has CDR1 LNHDA and CDR2 SQIVND (reference sequence). The CDR3 length is 15 residues. Trimming took 4 bases from V and 0 from J; bases not matched to a gene: 2. CDR3 in amino acids: CASSTLAGSYNEQFF. For the CDR3, the DNA is TGTGCCAGTAGTACTCTAGCGGGCTCCTACAATGAGCAGTTCTTC.

The table lists this clonotype with a few counts. This rearrangement joins TRBV6-5 to TRBJ2-1; D call uncertain. This CDR3 contains 15 residues. Germline V gene sequence: CDR1 MNHEY, CDR2 SVGAGI. V was trimmed by 6 bases and J by 1 base, leaving 13 bases between them. The CDR3 nucleotides are TGTGCCAGCAGACCACTGCAGATTTCCTACAATGAGCAGTTCTTC. Protein product: CASRPLQISYNEQFF.

The V call is TRBV13, the J call TRBJ1-1; D unresolved. There are 15 residues in the CDR3. V lost 3 bases to trimming and J lost 0 bases, with 11 bases between them. Germline V gene data show CDR1 as PRHDT and CDR2 as FYEKMQ (reference sequence). The CDR3 region is CASSFGDGMNTEAFF. The CDR3 DNA reads as TGTGCCAGCAGCTTCGGTGACGGAATGAACACTGAAGCTTTCTTT.

V and J are TRBV19 and TRBJ2-7; no definite D call. CDR3 length: 11 amino acids. V was trimmed by 5 bases and J by 0 bases, leaving 2 bases between them. Germline assignment: CDR1 LNHDA and CDR2 SQIVND (reference sequence). CDR3 in amino acids: CASSSSYEQYF. CDR3 DNA: TGTGCCAGTAGTTCCTCCTACGAGCAGTACTTC.

The CDR3 nucleotides read TGTGCCAGCAGTCCTGGGGGAGATTTCCCTATGAACACTGAAGCTTTCTTT. Translating gives CASSPGGDFPMNTEAFF. This chain uses TRBV12-3 or TRBV12-4 with TRBJ1-1; TRBD1 might be the D (5 bases). V was clipped by 5 bases and J by 0 bases, with 19 bases between them. CDR3 length: 17 amino acids.

The chain couples TRBV5-1 to TRBJ2-2, with TRBD1 matching 8 bases. The CDR3 sequence is 14 residues long. Germline V gives CDR1 SGHRS, CDR2 YFSETQ. The ends lost 4 bases at V and 4 bases at J; junction bases unmatched: 3. This CDR3 reads CASSTTGGTGELFF. The CDR3 DNA follows: TGCGCCAGCAGCACCACAGGGGGCACCGGGGAGCTGTTTTTT. Full variable domain (missing parts from reference TRBV5-1 and TRBJ2-2): KAGVTQTPRYLIKTRGQQVTLSCSPISGHRSVSWYQQTPGQGLQFLFEYFSETQRNKGNFPGRFSGRQFSNSRSEMNVSTLELGDSALYLCASSTTGGTGELFFGEGSRLTVL.

This clonotype was detected only once. This chain joins TRBV5-1 and TRBJ2-3; 10 bases align to TRBD2. The J segment lost 0 bases and the V segment lost 6 bases, leaving 10 bases of the junction unmatched. The CDR3 extends over 17 amino acids. CDR1 is SGHRS, CDR2 YFSETQ, per germline. The CDR3 region is CASTSRASGRSTDTQYF. The CDR3 coding sequence is TGCGCCAGCACATCCCGGGCTAGCGGGAGAAGCACAGATACGCAGTATTTT.

This sequence joins TRBV28 and TRBJ2-3; 10 bases are a match to TRBD1. The CDR3 length is 14 residues. Germline assignment: CDR1 MDHEN and CDR2 SYDVKM. V shed 6 bases, J shed 6 bases, and the junction held 6 bases outside the gene matches. CDR3 protein: CASRGTGAGDTQYF. CDR3 DNA sequence: TGTGCCAGCAGGGGGACAGGGGCTGGGGATACGCAGTATTTT.

The V and J genes are TRBV5-4 and TRBJ2-3; no reliable D call. Trimming took 4 bases from V and 6 from J, leaving 12 bases between them. The CDR3 length is 13 residues. CDR1 and CDR2 from the germline V gene are SGHNT and YYREEE (reference sequence). CDR3 amino acids: CASSLDAGDTQYF. The CDR3 DNA reads as TGTGCCAGCAGCCTCGACGCCGGCGATACGCAGTATTTT.

The sample holds one count of this clonotype. This chain links TRBV5-1 with TRBJ2-2, with a tentative D call TRBD1 (6 bases). This CDR3 is built from 16 residues. Per germline, CDR1 SGHRS and CDR2 YFSETQ. Trimming took 1 base from V and 5 from J, leaving 15 bases between them. The CDR3 loop reads CASSLLSGDWTGELFF. CDR3 DNA: TGCGCCAGCAGCTTGTTGTCAGGGGATTGGACCGGGGAGCTGTTTTTT.

This clonotype has a handful of counts. The V call is TRBV19, the J call TRBJ2-1, with D perhaps matching TRBD1 or TRBD2 (5 bases each). The CDR3 is 15 residues long. Trimming removed 7 bases at V and 7 bases at J, with 20 bases between. Germline-derived CDR1 and CDR2 are LNHDA and SQIVND (reference sequence). The DNA of the CDR3 is TGTGCCAGTACGGCCGGGACCACAGCTATGAATGAGCAGTTCTTC. The encoded protein is CASTAGTTAMNEQFF.

The J gene is TRBJ1-2, the V gene TRBV20-1, with D unclear. The V end lost 6 bases, the J end lost 0 bases, and 29 bases lay between the germline ends. The CDR3 is made up of 19 amino acids. Germline V gives CDR1 DFQATT, CDR2 SNEGSKA (reference sequence). CDR3 nucleotide sequence: TGCAGTGCAGTGGGGAGGGCACCCAATTTTAAGAGTGCTAACTATGGCTACACCTTC. This translates into CSAVGRAPNFKSANYGYTF.

A few counts support this clonotype. This chain links TRBV6-5 with TRBJ1-6, with D tentatively TRBD1 (6 bases). Germline CDR1 MNHEY, CDR2 SVGAGI. The V and J ends lost 7 bases and 5 bases respectively, with 12 bases between them. This CDR3 has 14 residues. The CDR3 DNA reads TGTGCCAGCACCCTGACAGGAGATAATTCACCCCTCCACTTT. This translates into CASTLTGDNSPLHF.

This clonotype was detected a few times. The chain is built from TRBV18 and TRBJ2-1; D might be TRBD1 (6 bases). Germline CDR1 KGHSH, CDR2 LQKENI. V was clipped by 0 bases and J by 4 bases, with 7 bases between them. The CDR3 consists of 14 residues. DNA of the CDR3: TGTGCCAGCTCACCACCACAGGGATACAATGAGCAGTTCTTC. It codes for CASSPPQGYNEQFF.

This chain joins TRBV18 and TRBJ2-5, with 11 bases fitting TRBD1. With 1 base clipped from V and 1 base from J, the junction kept 5 bases outside the gene matches. In germline, CDR1 is KGHSH, CDR2 LQKENI. The CDR3 is 17 residues long. The chain's CDR3 is CASSPRDRGEIQETQYF. As DNA, the CDR3 is TGTGCCAGCTCACCACGGGACAGGGGGGAAATCCAAGAGACCCAGTACTTC.